The 10 T cell receptor beta chains given below trace back to one sample, sequenced in a study of CD4 and CD8 cells across lung adenocarcinoma regions (dated by TCRdb to 2017 to 2018). Library method: PCR. Sequenced using a HiSeq X Ten. The public reads were run again by TCRdb, first through fastp at Q25 and then through MiXCR, and only productive beta chains were kept. Rows with one shared CDR3 protein collapse into an entry with the most common genes and DNA. The sample contains tens of thousands of distinct CDR3 sequences, over 45% of them found a single time. The ten largest clones capture approximately 48% of the sample. Sequencing input: CD8+ T cells from the center of a lung tumor. The cell subset or site tag for this specimen amounts to: tumor center region. These receptors came from a male donor with lung adenocarcinoma. The CD4 and CD8 labels of this study may be unreliable.

The genes are TRBV11-2 and TRBJ1-2; 7 nucleotides match TRBD1. The CDR3 runs 13 residues. Trimming at V came to 6 bases and at J to 4 bases, leaving 5 bases not matched to a gene. Looked up from germline, CDR1 is SGHAT and CDR2 is FQNNGV. CDR3 region: CASRSTGVYGYTF. CDR3 DNA: TGTGCCAGCAGGTCTACAGGGGTCTATGGCTACACCTTC.

This clonotype was counted only a few times. V gene TRBV12-3 or TRBV12-4 combines with J gene TRBJ2-3; D possibly corresponds to TRBD1 (7 bases). The tail of the sequence fits TRBJ2-7 better, so the J call may be wrong. The CDR3 is made up of 17 amino acids. The CDR3 nucleotides are TGTGCCAGCAGTGAGGGTCTAGGGGGCGGAGGGACAGAGACGCAGTACTTC. Translation: CASSEGLGGGGTETQYF.

Note on this clonotype: An end of the junction does not agree with germline; a read error may underlie this. This chain connects TRBV6-5 to TRBJ2-5; D tentatively fits TRBD1 or TRBD2 (7 bases each). Looked up from germline, CDR1 is MNHEY and CDR2 is SVGAGI. The CDR3 contains 18 residues. CDR3: CASSYPWLGGGGKETQYF. In DNA form, the CDR3 reads TGTGCCAGCAGTTACCCGTGGCTAGGGGGCGGGGGCAAAGAGACGCAGTATTTC.

On this clonotype itself: A much larger clone lies a single base off, so this may be a read error. J is TRBJ2-4 and V is TRBV6-2 or TRBV6-3, with a possible D match to TRBD1 (7 bases). Trimming cost V 7 bases and J 13 bases, with 29 bases left between them. Germline V gene lookup returns CDR1 MNHEY and CDR2 SVGEGT. The CDR3 is made up of 16 amino acids. CDR3 protein: CASTHSGGSGYNEQYF. CDR3 sequence (DNA): TGTGCCAGCACCCACTCAGGGGGTAGCGGCTACAATGAGCAGTACTTC.

Worth noting for this clonotype: Germline and junction disagree at one end, which may indicate a read error. The chain recombines TRBV6-1 with TRBJ2-5, with D possibly called TRBD1 or TRBD2 (6 bases each). CDR3 length: 16 amino acids. Germline loops: CDR1 MNHNS, CDR2 SASEGT. CDR3 region: CASGGLGLRATDTQYF. The CDR3 region has the DNA TGTGCCAGCGGGGGGCTGGGGCTGAGGGCCACAGATACCCAGTATTTC.

This clonotype was counted at least ten times. The V gene is TRBV6-5, the J gene TRBJ2-1; 8 nucleotides line up with TRBD2. CDR3 length: 12 amino acids. Germline loops: CDR1 MNHEY, CDR2 SVGAGI. V lost 7 bases, J lost 8 bases, and 4 bases stayed unmatched. In nucleotides, the CDR3 is TGTGCCAGCACAACGGGAGGGTATGAGCAGTTCTTC. Its protein is CASTTGGYEQFF.

This clonotype was seen repeatedly, ten times or more. V usage is TRBV6-5 and J usage is TRBJ2-5, with 12 bases aligning to TRBD2. The germline V gene encodes CDR1 MNHEY and CDR2 SVGAGI. CDR3 length equals 16 residues. Trimming removed 4 bases from V and 0 bases from J; junction bases left unmatched: 3. The CDR3 protein is CASSLTSGRNQETQYF. CDR3 in DNA: TGTGCCAGCAGTTTGACTAGCGGGAGAAACCAAGAGACCCAGTACTTC.

CDR3 sequence reads: CASSQDLVQYYGYTF. CDR3 nucleotide sequence: TGCGCCAGCAGCCAAGATTTGGTACAGTACTATGGCTACACCTTC. The V gene is TRBV4-1, the J gene TRBJ1-2; no definite D call. CDR1 and CDR2 (germline): MGHRA, YSYEKL. The length of the CDR3 is 15 residues. V lost 0 bases and J 3 bases, leaving 11 bases between the germline ends.

Regarding this clonotype: Relative to the germline gene, one junction end is altered; a read error may explain this. CDR3 DNA sequence: TGTGGCAGCACGGGACAGGGGGCGCGGAACGAGCAGTTCTTC. Its protein is CGSTGQGARNEQFF. This chain connects TRBV6-1 to TRBJ2-4; 12 nucleotides align to TRBD1. The J call may be faulty, since TRBJ2-1 better matches the DNA end. CDR1 is MNHNS and CDR2 is SASEGT in the germline V gene. This CDR3 region has 14 residues.

This clonotype showed up just a few times. This chain connects TRBV4-1 to TRBJ2-3, with TRBD2 as a possible D gene (6 bases). Germline CDR1 is MGHRA and CDR2 is YSYEKL. V was cut by 2 bases and J by 0 bases, with 12 bases left in between. The CDR3 sequence is 16 residues long. The CDR3: CASSQTSRTSTDTQYF. CDR3 nucleotides: TGCGCCAGCAGCCAAACTAGCAGAACTAGCACAGATACGCAGTATTTT.